The present T cell receptor (beta chain) was sequenced within a study of T-cell reconstitution after alpha-beta-depleted transplantation in children (dated by TCRdb to the mid-2010s). Describing the broader study: The study quantitatively tracked T-cell immune reconstitution after TCRalphabeta/CD19-depleted allogeneic hematopoietic cell transplantation in children using TCR repertoire profiling.

What the treatment or condition label conveys for this sample: allogeneic hematopoietic cell transplantation with graft depleted of TCRalphabeta T cells and CD19 B cells. The children who served as transplant recipients had been given grafts of TCRalphabeta/CD19-depleted allogeneic hematopoietic cells. What the study reported, not specific to this receptor: The high TCRbeta diversity at day 60 in some patients was ascribed to recipient T cells and intrathymic progenitors that had survived conditioning. Over the following months the frequencies of hyperexpanded clones went down, and after one year T-cell counts and TCRbeta diversity were mostly credited to newly produced T cells. About two months after transplant, the apparently early recovery of alphabetaT-cell counts reportedly depended on just several hundred clones that had expanded rapidly and came from non-depleted graft cells.

In this sample, this clonotype turned up a few times. Its antigen is unknown. The sample holds no much larger clone one base away, and base qualities are not on file. The method behind the library was PCR. Sequenced using an Illumina HiSeq 2500. Molecular barcoding was employed in the preparation of TCR libraries, with unique molecular identifiers being used to normalize TCRbeta repertoire quantification. TCRdb trimmed public reads at Q25 via fastp, called clones via MiXCR and kept in-frame beta chains. CDR3 protein sequences are deduplicated, and each keeps its most common genes and DNA. Recorded for this sample are approximately 89,000 distinct CDR3 sequences; roughly 16% of them occurred a single time. The top ten clonotypes cover less than 20% of the sample. The TCR comes from a male patient between 2 and 15 years old who had a stem cell transplant for acute lymphoblastic leukemia, so the T cells may come from the graft donor. The source material was PBMCs, mostly from graft donor cells, sampled 180 days after TCRalphabeta/CD19-depleted stem cell transplant.

The DNA is TGTGCCAGCAGTCGTCGTCCTCCGGCCCGGTATGGCTACACCTTC. Protein translation: CASSRRPPARYGYTF. The sequence links TRBV6-1 to TRBJ1-2, with an unclear D gene assignment. The germline ends are 18 bases apart after V is trimmed by 5 bases and J by 5 bases. Based on the germline V gene, the CDR1 and CDR2 sequences are MNHNS and SASEGT. The CDR3 has 15 amino acids, counting the end cysteine and phenylalanine. Solely the CDR3 DNA is kept, with 45 bases framed from the first base.